This TCR beta chain came from a study of T-cell reconstitution after alpha-beta-depleted transplantation in children. Germline CDR1 is DFQATT and CDR2 is SNEGSKA (reference sequence). The CDR3 runs 12 residues. Losses at the gene ends were 6 bases for V and 6 bases for J; bases not matched to a gene: 2. Unique molecular identifiers were incorporated when the TCRbeta library was constructed. TCRdb reanalysed the PCR reads using MiXCR and keeps one entry per CDR3 protein. The sample has approximately 400,000 distinct CDR3 sequences, about 11% seen once. This clonotype was detected a few times. This sequence originates from a human donor who donated a stem cell graft to a child with acute myeloid leukemia. The V call is TRBV20-1, the J call TRBJ2-3, with 11 bases matching TRBD2. The material sequenced was PBMCs from the stem cell graft donor, taken from the stem cell graft. For the CDR3, the DNA is TGCAGTGCCGGGACTAGCGGTGATACGCAGTATTTT. This codes for CSAGTSGDTQYF.